This record covers a single TCR beta chain. Many counts were recorded for this clonotype. Its antigen remains undetermined. No base quality values were provided; no much bigger clone lies one nucleotide off. TCR cDNA was synthesized by 5'RACE template switching, which introduced a universal primer site and unique molecular identifiers. cDNA synthesis was primed from both the TCR alpha and TCR beta constant segments. Library amplification involved two PCR steps, and the second step added sample barcodes and sequencing adapters. Libraries were sequenced on Illumina HiSeq 2500 (2x100 bp) or NovaSeq (2x150 bp). The study's own analysis went as follows. Demultiplexing of reads and collapsing into UMI consensus sequences were performed with MIGEC, and V(D)J alignment was carried out with MiXCR. Vaccine-responding clonotypes were identified with edgeR using replicate PBMC samples, with FDR below 0.01 and a log2 fold change above 5 up to day 15 being required. Each bulk clonotype received a CD4 or CD8 identity based on whether the sequenced CD4 or CD8 repertoire contained that clonotype at higher abundance. TCRdb reanalyzed the raw reads on its own, using fastp at Q25 for trimming and MiXCR for clone calling, and kept in-frame beta chains. For every CDR3 protein sequence, its rows merge into one entry that carries the most common genes and DNA. TCRdb, rather than the study authors, made the V and J calls. The sample contains about 69,000 distinct CDR3 sequences, around 6.2% of them found a single time. The top ten hold under 2.5% of the sample.

This record belongs to a study of T cells after yellow fever vaccination (dated by TCRdb to 2018 to 2020). Regarding the research as a whole: Libraries from fractions with low cell numbers were prepared with the SMART-Seq v4 Ultra Low Input RNA kit. To track T-cell clones before and after primary and booster YFV17D yellow fever vaccination, bulk TCR alpha and beta repertoires were sequenced longitudinally. The cohort comprised two healthy male donors, one aged 18 to 29 and one aged 30 to 40 years. Blood was collected at multiple timepoints before and after primary and secondary immunization, and bulk PBMC replicates and cell subsets were isolated. On the study overall, not on this receptor specifically: The secondary T-cell response was found to be weaker but faster than the primary response, with a peak reached on day 5 rather than on day 15. Computational filtering was required because FACS-sorted repertoires could contain abundant contaminating clonotypes from the bulk population. A small fraction of clonotypes appeared in both the CD4 and CD8 compartments, likely as a result of convergent recombination. Most clones expanded after primary vaccination were re-detected after the booster (96% of CD4 and about nine tenths of CD8), suggesting broad memory maintenance. Because the study included only a couple of donors, the extent to which the findings can be generalized is limited.

What this sample's treatment or condition label stands for: live attenuated yellow fever vaccine strain. PBMCs were isolated from peripheral blood using a standard Ficoll-Paque protocol. CD4 and CD8 T-cell fractions were isolated with Dynabeads CD4 and CD8 positive selection kits. TriZol was used to extract RNA from bulk PBMCs, CD4 and CD8 fractions, and dextramer-positive and dextramer-negative fractions. CDR1 and CDR2 were assigned from the germline V gene as MDHEN and SYDVKM. The V and J ends are trimmed by 3 bases and 2 bases, leaving 13 bases between them. From cysteine to phenylalanine, the CDR3 is 15 amino acids long. The retained sequence is limited to the CDR3, 45 bases, with the frame set at the first base.

The TCR was taken from a man in his late teens or twenties who received the YFV17D yellow fever vaccine. Sequenced material: CD4+ T cells sorted from PBMCs, taken roughly 15 days after the first yellow fever vaccination. The sequence joins TRBV28 to TRBJ2-5; tentative D gene TRBD1, with 6 bases matching. The nucleotides are TGTGCCAGCAGTTTGTCCCGAGGGGGTCAAGAGACCCAGTACTTC. Its amino acids are CASSLSRGGQETQYF.